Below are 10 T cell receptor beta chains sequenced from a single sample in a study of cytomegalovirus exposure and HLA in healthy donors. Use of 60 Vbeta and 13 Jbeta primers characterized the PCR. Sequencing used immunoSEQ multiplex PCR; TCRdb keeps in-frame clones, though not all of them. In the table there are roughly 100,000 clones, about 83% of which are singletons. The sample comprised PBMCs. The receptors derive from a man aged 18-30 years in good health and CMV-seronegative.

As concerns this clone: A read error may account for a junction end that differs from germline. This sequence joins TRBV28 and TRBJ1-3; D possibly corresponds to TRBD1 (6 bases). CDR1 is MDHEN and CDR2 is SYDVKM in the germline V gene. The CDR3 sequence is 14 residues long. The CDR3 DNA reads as TGTGCCAGCAGTTTCGAGGCAGGGGCCCGGACCATACATTTT. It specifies CASSFEAGARTIHF.

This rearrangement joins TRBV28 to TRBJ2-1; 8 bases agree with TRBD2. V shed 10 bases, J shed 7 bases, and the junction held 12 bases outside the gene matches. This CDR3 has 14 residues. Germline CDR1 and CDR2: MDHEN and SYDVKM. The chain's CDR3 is CAISEGLVHNEQFF. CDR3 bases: TGTGCCATCTCTGAGGGACTAGTACATAATGAGCAGTTCTTC.

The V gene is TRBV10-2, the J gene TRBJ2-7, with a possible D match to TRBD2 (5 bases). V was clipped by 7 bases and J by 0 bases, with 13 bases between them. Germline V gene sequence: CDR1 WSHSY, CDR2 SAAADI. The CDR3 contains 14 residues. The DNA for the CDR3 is TGCGCCAGCATGCCGTTTAGCGTCTCCTACGAGCAGTACTTC. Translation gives CASMPFSVSYEQYF.

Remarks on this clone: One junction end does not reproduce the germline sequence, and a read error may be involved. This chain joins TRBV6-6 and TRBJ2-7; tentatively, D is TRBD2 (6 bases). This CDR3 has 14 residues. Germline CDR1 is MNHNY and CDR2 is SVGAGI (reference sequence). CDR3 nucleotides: TGTGCCATCAGTGGTTCGGGGACTCAATACGAGCAGTACTTC. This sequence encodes CAISGSGTQYEQYF.

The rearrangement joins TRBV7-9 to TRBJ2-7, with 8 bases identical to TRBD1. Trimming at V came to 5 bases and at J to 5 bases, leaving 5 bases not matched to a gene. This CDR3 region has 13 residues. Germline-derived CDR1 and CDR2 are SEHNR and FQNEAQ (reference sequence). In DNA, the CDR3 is TGTGCCAGCAGCCCGGACAGGGTAAACGAGCAGTACTTC. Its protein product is CASSPDRVNEQYF.

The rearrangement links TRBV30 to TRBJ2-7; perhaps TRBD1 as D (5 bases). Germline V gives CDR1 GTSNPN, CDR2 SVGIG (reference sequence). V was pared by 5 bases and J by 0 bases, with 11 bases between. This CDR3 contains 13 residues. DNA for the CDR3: TGTGCCTGGGCGAGACAGTTCTCCTACGAGCAGTACTTC. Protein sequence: CAWARQFSYEQYF.

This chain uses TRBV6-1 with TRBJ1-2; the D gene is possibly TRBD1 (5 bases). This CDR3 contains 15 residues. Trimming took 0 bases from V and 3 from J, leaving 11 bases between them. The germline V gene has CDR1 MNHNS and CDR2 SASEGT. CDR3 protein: CASSEAQGAYYGYTF. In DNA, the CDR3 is TGTGCCAGCAGTGAAGCCCAAGGGGCCTACTATGGCTACACCTTC.

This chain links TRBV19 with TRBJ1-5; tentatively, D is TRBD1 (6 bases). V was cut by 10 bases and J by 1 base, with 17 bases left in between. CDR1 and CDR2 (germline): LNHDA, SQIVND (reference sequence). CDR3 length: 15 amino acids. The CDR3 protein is CATKGRDISNQPQHF. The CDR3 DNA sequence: TGTGCCACCAAAGGTAGGGACATAAGCAATCAGCCCCAGCATTTT.

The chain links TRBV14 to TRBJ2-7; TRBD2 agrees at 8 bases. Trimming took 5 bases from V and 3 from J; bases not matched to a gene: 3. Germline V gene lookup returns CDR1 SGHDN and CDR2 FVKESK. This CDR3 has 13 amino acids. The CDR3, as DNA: TGTGCCAGCAGCGGACTAGCAAGCTACGAGCAGTACTTC. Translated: CASSGLASYEQYF.

CDR3 nucleotides: TGTGCCAGTAGTGCCAGGGGCTTGGCCGCTTTCTTT. This gives the protein CASSARGLAAFF. V usage is TRBV19 and J usage is TRBJ1-1, with D possibly TRBD1 on 6 matching bases. V was cut by 5 bases and J by 11 bases, with 15 bases left in between. Germline loops: CDR1 LNHDA, CDR2 SQIVND (reference sequence). CDR3 size: 12 residues.